Shown below are 10 T cell receptor beta chains from a single sample sequenced in a study of blood T cell repertoires in COVID-19. TCRdb's table, derived via immunoSEQ multiplex PCR, lists solely in-frame clones and lacks some. Here the sample spans under 200,000 clones, around 85% being singletons. The material sequenced was PBMCs or T cells enriched from blood (not recorded which). These receptors all stem from a woman in her 40s with acute COVID-19.

This clone occurred once. The chain recombines TRBV6-5 with TRBJ2-1; D is possibly TRBD2 (6 bases). The CDR3 contains 15 residues. The V and J ends lost 2 bases and 9 bases respectively, with 17 bases between them. Germline CDR1 is MNHEY and CDR2 is SVGAGI. CDR3 DNA: TGTGCCAGCAGTTACGGGCGGGAAAGGCTCCTTGAGCAGTTCTTC. Translation: CASSYGRERLLEQFF.

The genes are TRBV7-9 and TRBJ2-3; tentative D call: TRBD1 (6 bases). V dropped 3 bases and J dropped 1 base, with 17 bases sitting between them. Per the germline V gene, CDR1 is SEHNR and CDR2 is FQNEAQ (reference sequence). There are 17 residues in the CDR3. The CDR3 is CASSFVMGQGRTDTQYF. CDR3 nucleotide sequence: TGTGCCAGCAGCTTTGTTATGGGCCAGGGGCGCACAGATACGCAGTATTTT.

This clone occurred once. This chain links TRBV19 with TRBJ1-1; TRBD1 is a possible D gene (5 bases). Trimming pared 2 bases from V and 2 bases from J, leaving 9 bases between. CDR1 and CDR2 from the germline V gene are LNHDA and SQIVND (reference sequence). This CDR3 contains 14 residues. The DNA for the CDR3 is TGTGCCAGTAGTATATACCAGGGAAACACTGAAGCTTTCTTT. Protein: CASSIYQGNTEAFF.

The CDR3 coding sequence is TGTGCCAGCACCCCTGGGCTGGGACAGGGCTACGAGCAGTACTTC. It codes for CASTPGLGQGYEQYF. The J gene is TRBJ2-7, the V gene TRBV5-6; 9 nucleotides align to TRBD1. The CDR3 totals 15 residues. CDR1 and CDR2 from the germline V gene are SGHDT and YYEEEE. Losses at the gene ends were 6 bases for V and 3 bases for J; bases not matched to a gene: 10.

The rearrangement joins TRBV19 to TRBJ2-1, with 9 bases that match TRBD2. The CDR3 is made up of 15 amino acids. Germline CDR1 and CDR2: LNHDA and SQIVND (reference sequence). The trim removed 6 bases at V and 1 base at J, leaving 4 bases unmatched. The DNA of the CDR3 is TGTGCCAGTAGGGGCGGGAGGGCGTCCTACAATGAGCAGTTCTTC. This encodes CASRGGRASYNEQFF.

This clone came up once. The rearrangement uses TRBV5-4 and TRBJ1-2; 10 nucleotides align to TRBD1. With 0 bases clipped from V and 4 bases from J, the junction kept 3 bases outside the gene matches. Looked up from germline, CDR1 is SGHNT and CDR2 is YYREEE (reference sequence). This CDR3 is 15 amino acids long. The DNA for the CDR3 is TGTGCCAGCAGCTTGGGGGGACAGGGGAGCTATGGCTACACCTTC. Translation: CASSLGGQGSYGYTF.

CDR3: CAISESGQGTLTGTEAFF. Here the CDR3 DNA reads TGTGCCATCAGTGAGTCAGGACAGGGTACACTCACGGGGACTGAAGCTTTCTTT. V usage is TRBV10-3 and J usage is TRBJ1-1, with 8 bases fitting TRBD1. The germline V gene encodes CDR1 ENHRY and CDR2 SYGVKD. J gave up 5 bases and V 0 bases, and 14 bases lay outside the gene matches. The CDR3 contains 18 residues.

V is TRBV5-1 and J is TRBJ2-5, with 11 positions matching TRBD2. The trim removed 0 bases at V and 2 bases at J, leaving 6 bases unmatched. The CDR3 contains 17 residues. Germline V lookup: CDR1 SGHRS, CDR2 YFSETQ. DNA for the CDR3: TGCGCCAGCAGCTTGGGGCTCACTAGCGGGAGTCAAGAGACCCAGTACTTC. Translating gives CASSLGLTSGSQETQYF.

The J gene is TRBJ2-7, the V gene TRBV20-1, with 14 bases lining up with TRBD2. Germline CDR1 DFQATT, CDR2 SNEGSKA (reference sequence). CDR3 length equals 15 residues. V lost 3 bases, J lost 3 bases, and 4 bases stayed unmatched. The CDR3 sequence is CSASSGTSGSYEQYF. The DNA for the CDR3 is TGCAGTGCTAGTTCCGGGACTAGCGGGAGCTACGAGCAGTACTTC.

CDR3 sequence: CASTWTGAMNTEAFF. CDR3 coding DNA: TGTGCCAGTACCTGGACAGGGGCAATGAACACTGAAGCTTTCTTT. The chain recombines TRBV19 with TRBJ1-1; 9 bases match TRBD1. The CDR3 extends over 15 amino acids. Germline lookup yields CDR1 LNHDA and CDR2 SQIVND (reference sequence). V was clipped by 7 bases and J by 0 bases; unmatched bases: 6. Full variable domain (rest looked up from reference TRBV19 and TRBJ1-1): DGGITQSPKYLFRKEGQNVTLSCEQNLNHDAMYWYRQDPGQGLRLIYYSQIVNDFQKGDIAEGYSVSREKKESFPLTVTSAQKNPTAFYLCASTWTGAMNTEAFFGQGTRLTVV.